This paragraph reports one TCR beta chain. Its target is not known. Germline is not matched at one junction end, which may reflect a read error. The sample comes from a study of memory CD4+ T cells and cytomegalovirus serostatus. Study-wide background: This sample comes from healthy Belgian adults, about 10 CMV seropositive, roughly 22 seronegative.

Overall study results and limits: CMV serostatus prediction reached median AUC approximately 0.95, or 0.91 with US-trained model. CD4+ memory repertoires contained about two fifths of the roughly 160 reported CMV TCRbeta sequences.

Authors' data handling: Out-of-frame sequences were removed, leaving roughly 2,200,000 distinct TCRbeta sequences. The method was immunoSEQ multiplex PCR; TCRdb's version includes in-frame clones alone and lacks a portion of them. That table gives V, J and clone size, and the DNA gave D and trimming. This sample has about 58,000 clones, with more than 65% found just once. The sort gate was single viable CD3+CD4+CD8-CD45RO+ cells for memory CD4+ T cells. Germline CDR1 reads SGDLS; CDR2 reads YYNGEE. This CDR3 is 17 amino acids long. The receptor was derived from an adult in good health and CMV-seronegative. Some clones in this sample may be carry-over from other donors' samples. The source material was memory CD4+ T cells from blood. The chain joins TRBV9 to TRBJ2-6, with D hard to call. The CDR3 loop is CASNVGSQSQGANVLTF. The CDR3 bases are TGTGCCAGCAACGTAGGAAGTCAGTCCCAAGGGGCCAACGTCCTGACTTTC.